This entry lists 5 T cell receptor beta chains sequenced from one sample in a study of shared clonotypes between healthy human individuals. Generated by immunoSEQ multiplex PCR, the TCRdb table keeps only in-frame clones and is missing some. The repertoire holds fewer than 2.5 million clones, more than 85% seen once, with approximately 0.36% in the top ten. The specimen was naive CD4+ T cells from PBMCs. This sample's subset: CD45RA+ positively selected. The receptors stem from a man aged 18 to 30 in good health. Some clones in this sample may be carry-over from other donors' samples.

This clone has only one observation. V usage is TRBV2 and J usage is TRBJ2-5; 9 nucleotides line up with TRBD1. Germline-derived CDR1 and CDR2 are SNHLY and FYNNEI. V was clipped by 6 bases and J by 5 bases; unmatched bases: 4. The CDR3 has 13 amino acids. Written as DNA, the CDR3 is TGTGCCAGCAGGGGGACAGGGCGCGAGACCCAGTACTTC. Translation: CASRGTGRETQYF.

The rearrangement joins TRBV28 to TRBJ1-3; D not resolved. The V end was cut by 2 bases, the J end by 0 bases, with 11 bases between. Germline values: CDR1 MDHEN, CDR2 SYDVKM. The CDR3 spans 16 residues. CDR3 DNA sequence: TGTGCCAGCAGTTTAACCCTCCAAGGCTCTGGAAACACCATATATTTT. This encodes CASSLTLQGSGNTIYF.

The chain couples TRBV6-6 to TRBJ2-5; tentatively, D is TRBD1 or TRBD2 (5 bases each). Germline CDR1 reads MNHNY; CDR2 reads SVGAGI (reference sequence). The CDR3 runs to 12 residues. The germline V and J ends were trimmed by 5 bases and 7 bases, with 11 bases remaining between them. The CDR3 reads CASSATGGTQYF. As DNA, the CDR3 is TGTGCCAGCAGTGCCACTGGGGGGACCCAGTACTTC.

The chain links TRBV15 to TRBJ1-5; the match to TRBD1 covers 7 bases. J was trimmed by 3 bases and V by 3 bases; bases with no gene match: 14. Germline loops: CDR1 LNHNV, CDR2 YYDKDF (reference sequence). The CDR3 is 18 amino acids. CDR3 region: CATSRTRLGRGNNQPQHF. Written as DNA, the CDR3 is TGTGCCACCAGCAGGACCCGGTTGGGCAGGGGGAACAATCAGCCCCAGCATTTT.

The rearrangement joins TRBV9 to TRBJ2-3; D might be TRBD1 (6 bases). Trimming removed 3 bases at V and 5 bases at J, with 22 bases between. In germline, CDR1 is SGDLS, CDR2 YYNGEE. CDR3 length: 17 amino acids. The CDR3 DNA reads TGTGCCAGCAGCGCAAACCCAGGGGCCTCCTTTCTAGATACGCAGTATTTT. It is translated as CASSANPGASFLDTQYF. Complete variable domain (other parts from reference TRBV9 and TRBJ2-3): DSGVTQTPKHLITATGQRVTLRCSPRSGDLSVYWYQQSLDQGLQFLIQYYNGEERAKGNILERFSAQQFPDLHSELNLSSLELGDSALYFCASSANPGASFLDTQYFGPGTRLTVL.